Shown below are 5 T cell receptor beta chains from a single sample sequenced in a study of blood T cells in healthy people across ages. Through a sample-barcoded 5' primer and a J-beta primer mix, a second PCR was run for roughly 6 to 12 cycles. MiXCR, run by TCRdb on the 5' RACE reads, gives a single entry per CDR3 protein. The table includes 760,000 or so distinct CDR3 sequences, 25% detected once. The same specimen was also included in a second study, on T cells of mothers and their children.

The material sequenced was blood. The receptors here all came from a boy aged 5 to 17 in good health.

Here the CDR3 reads CASSPLGDGQYF. The CDR3 nucleotides are TGTGCCAGCAGCCCTCTCGGGGATGGCCAGTACTTC. The gene calls are TRBV3-1 and TRBJ2-5; weak D call: TRBD2 (5 bases). Germline CDR1 is LGHDT and CDR2 is YNNKEL (reference sequence). With 4 bases removed from V and 10 bases from J, the gap between germline ends came to 13 bases. CDR3 length equals 12 residues.

V gene TRBV20-1 combines with J gene TRBJ2-7, with D tentatively TRBD2 (5 bases). Germline-derived CDR1 and CDR2 are DFQATT and SNEGSKA (reference sequence). V gave up 4 bases and J gave up 4 bases, with 17 bases separating them. The CDR3 has 14 residues. The CDR3, as DNA: TGCAGTGCTAAATCCCTGAGGGTATCGTACGAGCAGTACTTC. Translation: CSAKSLRVSYEQYF.

This clonotype was seen only a few times. The J gene is TRBJ1-2, the V gene TRBV5-1; perhaps TRBD1 as D (5 bases). The CDR3 contains 15 residues. V was pared by 4 bases and J by 3 bases, with 16 bases between. Germline V lookup: CDR1 SGHRS, CDR2 YFSETQ. The CDR3 region has the DNA TGCGCCAGCAGCCCCAAAGCGGGGGATCACTATGGCTACACCTTC. This sequence encodes CASSPKAGDHYGYTF.

V usage is TRBV7-2 and J usage is TRBJ2-7; D gene uncertain. Deletions cut 6 bases from V and 3 bases from J, with 12 bases between. This CDR3 region has 13 residues. The germline gives CDR1 SGHTA, CDR2 FQGNSA. The CDR3 DNA sequence: TGTGCCAGCAGTTCAGGACCCCGCTACGAGCAGTACTTC. Protein product: CASSSGPRYEQYF.

This clonotype has more than one count but fewer than ten. This chain joins TRBV7-3 and TRBJ2-1; the D gene could be TRBD1 or TRBD2 (5 bases each). With 6 bases removed from V and 5 bases from J, the gap between germline ends came to 17 bases. CDR3 size: 15 residues. Germline assignment: CDR1 SGHTA and CDR2 FQGTGA. CDR3 protein: CASSPGPRRDNEQFF. CDR3 bases: TGTGCCAGCAGTCCGGGACCCCGACGGGACAATGAGCAGTTCTTC.